The T cell receptor beta chain described here comes from a study of cytomegalovirus exposure and HLA in healthy donors. Study observations and caveats: Rarity marked most TCR sequences, yet some public TCRs occurred in many donors.

A word on this clone: Its antigen remains unknown.

The V gene's germline CDR1 is MNHEY and CDR2 SMNVEV (reference sequence). V was pared by 4 bases and J by 5 bases, with 15 bases of the junction left unmatched. This CDR3 has 17 residues. Only in-frame clones appear in the TCRdb table, and some are missing; sequencing was by immunoSEQ multiplex PCR. The sample consists of over 150,000 clones, less than 95% of them appearing once. The specimen was PBMCs. The source is a woman aged 18-29 years in good health and CMV-seropositive. The gene calls are TRBV27 and TRBJ2-3; TRBD2 aligns across 7 bases. The CDR3 here is CASSSYRGRSKGDTQYF. The CDR3 region has the DNA TGTGCCAGCAGTTCCTACCGCGGGAGATCGAAGGGAGATACGCAGTATTTT.